Detailed here is one TCR beta chain. These data belong to a study of T cell changes during pregnancy in multiple sclerosis. Profiled with immunoSEQ multiplex PCR; TCRdb holds only in-frame clones, not every one. This repertoire shows some 70,000 clones, 85% to 95% found once; its top ten account for just over 3%. The clonotype originates from a female donor in good health, enrolled as a control in a pregnancy study. Sequencing used CD8+ T cells from peripheral blood mononuclear cells, obtained in the third trimester of pregnancy.

CDR3 nucleotide sequence: TGTGCCAGCAGCCACTCCCGACCGGACAGGGCTATGAACACTGAAGCTTTCTTT. Translating gives CASSHSRPDRAMNTEAFF. V is TRBV14 and J is TRBJ1-1; 8 nucleotides align to TRBD1. This CDR3 comprises 18 residues. CDR1 and CDR2 from the germline V gene are SGHDN and FVKESK. V was pared by 3 bases and J by 0 bases, with 12 bases of the junction left unmatched.